This TCR beta chain comes out of a study of shared clonotypes between healthy human individuals. Source study methods: Sequence data from immunoSEQ were junction-only and lacked quality scores; consequently, filtering differed. The data were produced by immunoSEQ multiplex PCR, yet TCRdb's version contains in-frame clones alone and is incomplete. Clonal size and the V and J genes are those of that table, whereas D and trimming came from the DNA. The data hold around 1.5 million clones, with 95% to 99% observed a single time. Overall study results and limits: Several donors had roughly 5% of their naive CD4 clonotypes in common.

The ends were cut back, 8 bases at V and 6 bases at J, with 11 bases in the middle. The CDR3 contains 12 residues. The germline CDR1 and CDR2 sequences are MDHEN and SYDVKM. Healthy HIV-negative adults without recent acute infections or vaccinations served as donors. Notes on this clone: Its antigen is currently unknown.

Sequencing used naive CD4+ T cells sorted from blood. The subset was: CD45RA+ positively selected. The receptor's source is a man aged 25-45 years in good health. The chain links TRBV28 to TRBJ1-5; no definite D call. CDR3 sequence reads: CASDPVGQPQHF. Here the CDR3 DNA reads TGTGCCAGCGACCCTGTTGGTCAGCCCCAGCATTTT.